The count of the clone carrying this T cell receptor (beta chain) is one. Only in-frame clones appear in the TCRdb table, and some are missing; sequencing was by immunoSEQ multiplex PCR. The sample consists of almost 250,000 clones, about 89% of them appearing once. The CDR3 runs to 16 residues. From germline, CDR1 is LGHNA and CDR2 YSLEER. Trimming removed 3 bases from V and 1 base from J, with 12 bases in between. Two consecutive negative NP/OP PCR tests, clearance, or resolved symptoms defined Cohort 3 recovery. These data originate in a study of blood T cell repertoires in COVID-19. The wider study: COVID-19 samples from acute and convalescent phases originated in the United States, Italy and Spain. PBMCs, B-cell-depleted T cells, or T cells were the source of the cDNA or gDNA that made up the material.

This rearrangement joins TRBV4-3 to TRBJ2-2; no definite D call. The sequencing input was PBMCs or T cells enriched from blood (not recorded which). The sequence came from a woman in her 30s who had recovered from COVID-19. CDR3 amino acids: CASSQAPSENTGELFF. Here the CDR3 DNA reads TGCGCCAGCAGCCAGGCCCCGTCAGAGAACACCGGGGAGCTGTTTTTT.